This TCR beta chain was identified during a study of blood T cell repertoires in COVID-19. Profiled with immunoSEQ multiplex PCR; TCRdb holds only in-frame clones, not every one. The sample yields a few hundred thousand clones, approximately 78% seen once. The CDR3 covers 17 residues. V lost 6 bases and J lost 1; bases outside the gene matches: 9. Germline-derived CDR1 and CDR2 are SEHNR and FQNEAQ (reference sequence). The genes are TRBV7-9 and TRBJ1-1; 12 nucleotides agree with TRBD1. The source is a woman in her 70s with COVID-19, enrolled during active disease. Sample: peripheral blood. Here the CDR3 DNA reads TGTGCCAGCAGGAGGGACAGGGGGCGCGTAGGGAACACTGAAGCTTTCTTT. Translation: CASRRDRGRVGNTEAFF.